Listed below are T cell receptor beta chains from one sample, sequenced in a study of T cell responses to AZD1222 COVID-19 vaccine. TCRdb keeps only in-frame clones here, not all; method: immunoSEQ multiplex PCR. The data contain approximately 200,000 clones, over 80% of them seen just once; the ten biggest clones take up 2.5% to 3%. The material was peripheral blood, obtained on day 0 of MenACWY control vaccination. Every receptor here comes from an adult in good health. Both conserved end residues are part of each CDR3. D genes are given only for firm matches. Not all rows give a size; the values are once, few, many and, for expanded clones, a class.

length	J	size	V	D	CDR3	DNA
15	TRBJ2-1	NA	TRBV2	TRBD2	CASSPTSGEYNEQFF	TGTGCCAGCAGTCCGACTAGCGGGGAATACAATGAGCAGTTCTTC
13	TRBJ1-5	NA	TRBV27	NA	CASSSRGDQPQHF	TGTGCCAGCAGTTCCCGGGGGGATCAGCCCCAGCATTTT
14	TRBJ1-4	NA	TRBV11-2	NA	CASSFEGANEKLFF	TGTGCCAGCAGCTTTGAGGGGGCTAATGAAAAACTGTTTTTT
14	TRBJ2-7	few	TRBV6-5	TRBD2	CASGRGTSVPEQYF	TGTGCCAGCGGGCGGGGGACTAGCGTCCCCGAGCAGTACTTC
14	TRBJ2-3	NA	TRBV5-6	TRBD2	CASSRTSSTDTQYF	TGTGCCAGCAGCCGGACTAGCAGCACAGATACGCAGTATTTT
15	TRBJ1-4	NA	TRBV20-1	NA	CSASRVLTTNEKLFF	TGCAGTGCTAGTCGGGTCCTTACAACTAATGAAAAACTGTTTTTT
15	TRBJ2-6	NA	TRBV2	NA	CASSESGPGANVLTF	TGTGCCAGCAGTGAATCCGGGCCTGGGGCCAACGTCCTGACTTTC
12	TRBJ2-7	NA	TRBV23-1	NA	CASTGFSYEQYF	TGCGCCAGCACAGGGTTCTCCTACGAGCAGTACTTC
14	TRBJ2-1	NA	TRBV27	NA	CATSRGGAWNEQFF	TGTGCCACTAGCCGAGGGGGGGCCTGGAATGAGCAGTTCTTC
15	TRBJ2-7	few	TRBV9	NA	CASSVDLSGSYEQYF	TGTGCCAGCAGCGTAGATCTATCCGGTTCCTACGAGCAGTACTTC
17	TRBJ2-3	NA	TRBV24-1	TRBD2	CANEGAGGSASTDTQYF	TGTGCCAACGAAGGAGCGGGGGGTTCTGCTAGCACAGATACGCAGTATTTT
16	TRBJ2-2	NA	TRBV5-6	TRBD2	CASSWTSGGPTGELFF	TGTGCCAGCAGCTGGACTAGCGGAGGACCCACCGGGGAGCTGTTTTTT
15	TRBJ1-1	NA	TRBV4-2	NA	CASSQDGRLNTEAFF	TGTGCCAGCAGCCAAGACGGCAGATTGAACACTGAAGCTTTCTTT
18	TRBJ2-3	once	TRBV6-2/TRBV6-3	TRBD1	CASSYPTGAGGATDTQYF	TGTGCCAGCAGTTACCCGACTGGGGCAGGGGGAGCCACAGATACGCAGTATTTT
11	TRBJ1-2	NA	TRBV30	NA	CAWSINYGYTF	TGTGCCTGGAGTATTAACTATGGCTACACCTTC
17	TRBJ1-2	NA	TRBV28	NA	CASSFEGGIGVFYGYTF	TGTGCCAGCAGTTTTGAGGGTGGGATAGGGGTCTTCTATGGCTACACCTTC
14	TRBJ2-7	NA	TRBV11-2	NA	CASSLDPQGYEQYF	TGTGCCAGCAGCTTAGATCCTCAGGGGTACGAGCAGTACTTC
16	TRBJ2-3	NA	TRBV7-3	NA	CASSLRGMSPTDTQYF	TGTGCCAGCAGCTTACGGGGGATGTCCCCCACAGATACGCAGTATTTT
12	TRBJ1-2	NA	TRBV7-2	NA	CASSPRTGGYTF	TGTGCCAGCAGCCCGCGGACTGGTGGCTACACCTTC
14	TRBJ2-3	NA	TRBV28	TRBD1	CAAGGQGSTDTQYF	TGTGCCGCTGGGGGACAGGGGTCCACAGATACGCAGTATTTT
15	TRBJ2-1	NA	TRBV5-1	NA	CASSFPRGSYNEQFF	TGCGCCAGCAGCTTCCCCAGGGGCTCCTACAATGAGCAGTTCTTC
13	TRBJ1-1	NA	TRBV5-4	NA	CASSFYQGSEAFF	TGTGCCAGCAGCTTCTACCAGGGTTCTGAAGCTTTCTTT
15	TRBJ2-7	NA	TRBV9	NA	CASSVEGGASYEQYF	TGTGCCAGCAGCGTAGAGGGGGGGGCATCCTACGAGCAGTACTTC
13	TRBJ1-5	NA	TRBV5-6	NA	CASSLGRDQPQHF	TGTGCCAGCAGCTTGGGCCGGGACCAGCCCCAGCATTTT
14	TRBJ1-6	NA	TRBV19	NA	CASTPTTSYSPLHF	TGTGCCAGTACCCCAACAACCAGTTATTCACCCCTCCACTTT
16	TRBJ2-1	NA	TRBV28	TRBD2	CASSHGGSGAYNEQFF	TGTGCCAGCAGTCACGGTGGTAGCGGGGCCTACAATGAGCAGTTCTTC
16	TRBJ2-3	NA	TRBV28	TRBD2	CASSLSAGVGPDTQYF	TGTGCCAGCAGTTTATCGGCGGGGGTCGGCCCAGATACGCAGTATTTT
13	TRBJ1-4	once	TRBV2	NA	CAGSNTANEKLFF	TGTGCCGGATCGAACACGGCTAATGAAAAACTGTTTTTT
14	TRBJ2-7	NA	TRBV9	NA	CASSVGGPTYEQYF	TGTGCCAGCAGCGTAGGCGGTCCCACCTACGAGCAGTACTTC
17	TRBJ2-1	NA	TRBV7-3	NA	CASNLPPHGFSYNEQFF	TGTGCCAGCAACCTCCCGCCCCACGGGTTTTCCTACAATGAGCAGTTCTTC
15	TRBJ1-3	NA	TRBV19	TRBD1	CASSLGQGYGNTIYF	TGTGCCAGTAGTTTGGGACAGGGGTACGGAAACACCATATATTTT
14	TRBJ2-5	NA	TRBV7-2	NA	CASSLGGRAETQYF	TGTGCCAGCAGCTTAGGAGGTCGGGCGGAGACCCAGTACTTC
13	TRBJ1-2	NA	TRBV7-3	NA	CASSVADGYGYTF	TGTGCCAGCAGCGTCGCAGACGGCTATGGCTACACCTTC
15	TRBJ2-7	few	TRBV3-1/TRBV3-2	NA	CASSPSLPISYEQYF	TGTGCCAGCAGCCCTTCATTGCCTATCTCCTACGAGCAGTACTTC
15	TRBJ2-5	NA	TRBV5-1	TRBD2	CASRVAGALGETQYF	TGCGCCAGCAGAGTAGCGGGGGCCCTAGGGGAGACCCAGTACTTC
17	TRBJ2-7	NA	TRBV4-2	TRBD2	CASSQDIGRGSSYEQYF	TGTGCCAGCAGCCAAGATATAGGGAGGGGCTCCTCCTACGAGCAGTACTTC
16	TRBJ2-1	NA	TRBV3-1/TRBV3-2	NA	CASSQTSGPSYNEQFF	TGTGCCAGCAGCCAAACGTCCGGGCCCTCCTACAATGAGCAGTTCTTC
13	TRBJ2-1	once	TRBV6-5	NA	CASSRTANNEQFF	TGTGCCAGCAGTCGGACAGCTAACAATGAGCAGTTCTTC
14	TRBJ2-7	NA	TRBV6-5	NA	CASRPGQGMGEQYF	TGTGCCAGCAGACCGGGTCAGGGAATGGGCGAGCAGTACTTC
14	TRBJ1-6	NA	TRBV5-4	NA	CASSEGSYNSPLHF	TGTGCCAGCAGCGAGGGATCCTATAATTCACCCCTCCACTTT
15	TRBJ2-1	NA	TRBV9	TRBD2	CASSPTSGRGYEQFF	TGTGCCAGCAGCCCCACTAGCGGGAGGGGCTATGAGCAGTTCTTC
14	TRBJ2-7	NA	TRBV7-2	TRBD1	CASRSQGVAYEQYF	TGTGCCAGCAGGTCTCAGGGGGTCGCCTACGAGCAGTACTTC
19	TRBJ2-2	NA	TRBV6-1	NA	CASSAIPTLGGANTGELFF	TGTGCCAGCAGTGCAATCCCCACCCTTGGCGGGGCGAACACCGGGGAGCTGTTTTTT
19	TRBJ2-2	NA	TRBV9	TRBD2	CASSAGTSGSLRGTGELFF	TGTGCCAGCAGCGCCGGGACTAGCGGGAGCCTAAGGGGGACCGGGGAGCTGTTTTTT
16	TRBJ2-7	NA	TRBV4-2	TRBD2	CASSQTSGEGPYEQYF	TGTGCCAGCAGCCAAACGTCGGGGGAGGGCCCCTACGAGCAGTACTTC
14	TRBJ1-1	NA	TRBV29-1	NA	CSVPKQGWGLEAFF	TGCAGCGTGCCAAAACAGGGCTGGGGGCTTGAAGCTTTCTTT
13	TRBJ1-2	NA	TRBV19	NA	CASSMNTGSGYTF	TGTGCCAGTAGTATGAATACAGGGTCGGGCTACACCTTC
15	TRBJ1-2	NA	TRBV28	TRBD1	CASSPGGVTAIGYTF	TGTGCCAGCAGTCCAGGGGGCGTAACGGCTATCGGCTACACCTTC